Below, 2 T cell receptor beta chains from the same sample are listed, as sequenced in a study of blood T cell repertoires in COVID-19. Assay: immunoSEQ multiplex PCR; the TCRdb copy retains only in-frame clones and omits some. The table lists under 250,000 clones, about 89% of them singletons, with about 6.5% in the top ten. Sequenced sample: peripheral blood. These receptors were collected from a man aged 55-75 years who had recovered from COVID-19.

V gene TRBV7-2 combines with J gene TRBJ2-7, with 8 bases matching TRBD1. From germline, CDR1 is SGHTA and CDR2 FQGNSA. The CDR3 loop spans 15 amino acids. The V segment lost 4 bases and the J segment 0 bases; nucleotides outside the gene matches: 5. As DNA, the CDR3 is TGTGCCAGCAGCTGGGACGGACAGGGCTCCTACGAGCAGTACTTC. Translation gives CASSWDGQGSYEQYF.

CDR3 sequence reads: CASSPDTNTEAFF. Written as DNA, the CDR3 is TGTGCCAGCAGCCCGGACACGAACACTGAAGCTTTCTTT. The chain couples TRBV5-6 to TRBJ1-1; perhaps TRBD1 as D (5 bases). Germline assignment: CDR1 SGHDT and CDR2 YYEEEE. The CDR3 is 13 amino acids. Trimming took 4 bases from V and 1 from J, leaving 8 bases between them.